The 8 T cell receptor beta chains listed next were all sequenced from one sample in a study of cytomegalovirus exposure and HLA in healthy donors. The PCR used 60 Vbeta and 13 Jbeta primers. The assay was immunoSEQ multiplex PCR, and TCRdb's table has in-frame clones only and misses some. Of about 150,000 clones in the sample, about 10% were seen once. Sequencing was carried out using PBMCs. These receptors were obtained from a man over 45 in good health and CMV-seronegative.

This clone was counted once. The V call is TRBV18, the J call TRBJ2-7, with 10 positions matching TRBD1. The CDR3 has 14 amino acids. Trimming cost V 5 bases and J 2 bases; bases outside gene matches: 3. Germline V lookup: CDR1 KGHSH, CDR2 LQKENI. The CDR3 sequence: CASSSGQGAYEQYF. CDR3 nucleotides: TGTGCCAGCTCATCCGGACAGGGGGCCTACGAGCAGTACTTC. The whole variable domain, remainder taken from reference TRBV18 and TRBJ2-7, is NAGVMQNPRHLVRRRGQEARLRCSPMKGHSHVYWYRQLPEEGLKFMVYLQKENIIDESGMPKERFSAEFPKEGPSILRIQQVVRGDSAAYFCASSSGQGAYEQYFGPGTRLTVT.

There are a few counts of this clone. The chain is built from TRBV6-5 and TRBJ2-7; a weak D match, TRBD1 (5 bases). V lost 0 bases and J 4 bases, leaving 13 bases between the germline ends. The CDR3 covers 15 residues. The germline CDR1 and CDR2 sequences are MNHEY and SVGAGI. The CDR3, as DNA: TGTGCCAGCAGTTACTCAGACAGAGACCCTTACGAGCAGTACTTC. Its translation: CASSYSDRDPYEQYF.

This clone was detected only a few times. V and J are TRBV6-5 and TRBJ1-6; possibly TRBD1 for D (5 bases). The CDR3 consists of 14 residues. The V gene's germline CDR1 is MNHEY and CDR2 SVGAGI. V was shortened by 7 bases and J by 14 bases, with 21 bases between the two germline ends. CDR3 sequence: CASTLYQGIGTLHF. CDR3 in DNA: TGTGCCAGCACCTTGTACCAGGGTATAGGCACCCTCCACTTT.

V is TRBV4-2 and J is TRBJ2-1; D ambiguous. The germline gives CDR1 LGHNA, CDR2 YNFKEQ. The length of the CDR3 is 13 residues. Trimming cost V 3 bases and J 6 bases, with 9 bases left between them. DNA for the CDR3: TGTGCCAGCAGCCAGCGAGGTGCCAATGAGCAGTTCTTC. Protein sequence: CASSQRGANEQFF.

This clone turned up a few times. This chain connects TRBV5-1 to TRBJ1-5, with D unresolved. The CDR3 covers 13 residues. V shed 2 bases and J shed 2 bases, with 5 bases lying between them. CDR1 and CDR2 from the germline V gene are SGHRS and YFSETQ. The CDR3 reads CASSFGGNQPQHF. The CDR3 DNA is TGCGCCAGCAGCTTCGGTGGCAATCAGCCCCAGCATTTT.

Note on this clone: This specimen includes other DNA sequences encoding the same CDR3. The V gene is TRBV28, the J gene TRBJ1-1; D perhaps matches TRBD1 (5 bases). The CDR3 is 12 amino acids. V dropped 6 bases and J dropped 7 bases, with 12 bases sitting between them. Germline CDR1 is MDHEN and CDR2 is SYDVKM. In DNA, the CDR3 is TGTGCCAGCAGCTTAGGGCAGGGTGAAGCTTTCTTT. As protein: CASSLGQGEAFF.

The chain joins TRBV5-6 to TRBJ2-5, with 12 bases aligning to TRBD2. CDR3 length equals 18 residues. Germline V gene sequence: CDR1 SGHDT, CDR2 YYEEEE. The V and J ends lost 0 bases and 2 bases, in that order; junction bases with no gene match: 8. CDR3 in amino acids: CASSLARLAGGIQETQYF. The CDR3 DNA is TGTGCCAGCAGCTTGGCACGCCTAGCGGGAGGGATACAAGAGACCCAGTACTTC.

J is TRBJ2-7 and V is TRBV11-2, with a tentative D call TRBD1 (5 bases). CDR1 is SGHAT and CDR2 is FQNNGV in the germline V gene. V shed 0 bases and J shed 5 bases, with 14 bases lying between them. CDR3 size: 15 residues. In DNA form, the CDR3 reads TGTGCCAGCAGCTTAGATGGGCAGGGTAACCACGAGCAGTACTTC. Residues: CASSLDGQGNHEQYF.